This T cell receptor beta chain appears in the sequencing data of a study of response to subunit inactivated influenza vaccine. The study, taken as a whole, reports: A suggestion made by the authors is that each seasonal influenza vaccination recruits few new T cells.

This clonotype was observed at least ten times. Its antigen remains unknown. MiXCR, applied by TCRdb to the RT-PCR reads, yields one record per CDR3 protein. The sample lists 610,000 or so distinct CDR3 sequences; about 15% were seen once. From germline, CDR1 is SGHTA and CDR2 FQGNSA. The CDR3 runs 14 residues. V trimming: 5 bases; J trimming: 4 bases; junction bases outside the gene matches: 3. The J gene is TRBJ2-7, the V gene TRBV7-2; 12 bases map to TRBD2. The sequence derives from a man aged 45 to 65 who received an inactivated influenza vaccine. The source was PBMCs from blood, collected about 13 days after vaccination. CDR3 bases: TGTGCCAGCAGCCCGACTAGCGGGAGATACGAGCAGTACTTC. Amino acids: CASSPTSGRYEQYF.